Below, 26 T cell receptor beta chains from the same sample are listed, as sequenced in a study of early T cells in non-severe SARS-CoV-2 infection (dated by TCRdb to the early 2020s). The library was generated by 5' RACE. These reads were obtained on a NextSeq 500. The public reads were reanalyzed by TCRdb: fastp trimming at Q25, MiXCR alignment, in-frame beta chains only. Each record represents a unique CDR3 protein, reported with the most common genes and DNA among its rows. This sample gives 69,000 or so distinct CDR3 sequences in total; about 12% of them show up just once. Approximately 4.7% of the sample goes to the ten largest clones. Source material: whole blood. The receptors stem from an adult who was a healthcare worker with PCR-confirmed SARS-CoV-2 infection or an uninfected control (not recorded which).

This clonotype has more than one count but fewer than ten. The V and J genes are TRBV4-1 and TRBJ2-5; 11 nucleotides agree with TRBD2. The germline CDR1 and CDR2 sequences are MGHRA and YSYEKL. The junction had 2 bases not matched to a gene; V was cut back by 0 bases and J by 5 bases. The CDR3 has 15 residues. The DNA for the CDR3 is TGCGCCAGCAGCCAAGAGGCTAGCGGGAGGGAGACCCAGTACTTC. Translated: CASSQEASGRETQYF.

This clonotype was picked up many times. The germline gene is not matched at one end of the junction; a read error may be the cause. This chain connects TRBV10-2 to TRBJ2-7; D is undetermined. Germline V gene data show CDR1 as WSHSY and CDR2 as SAAADI. The CDR3 is 12 amino acids. CDR3 in amino acids: CASSESGYEQYF. CDR3 DNA sequence: TGCGCCAGCAGCGAGTCGGGTTACGAGCAGTACTTC.

The chain employs TRBV9 and TRBJ2-1; the match to TRBD2 covers 9 bases. The V gene's germline CDR1 is SGDLS and CDR2 YYNGEE. V shed 0 bases, J shed 6 bases, and the junction held 7 bases outside the gene matches. CDR3 length equals 16 residues. The chain's CDR3 is CASSVGSSGGTNEQFF. Written as DNA, the CDR3 is TGTGCCAGCAGCGTAGGTTCCAGCGGGGGGACCAATGAGCAGTTCTTC. Filled out from reference TRBV9 and TRBJ2-1, the complete variable domain reads DSGVTQTPKHLITATGQRVTLRCSPRSGDLSVYWYQQSLDQGLQFLIQYYNGEERAKGNILERFSAQQFPDLHSELNLSSLELGDSALYFCASSVGSSGGTNEQFFGPGTRLTVL.

This chain joins TRBV21-1 and TRBJ2-5; TRBD1 is the table's D call, not checked against the DNA. TRBV21-1 is assigned pseudogene status. CDR3 size: 18 residues. CDR3 nucleotides: TGTGCCAGCAGCAAAGCGCGTCTAGGACAGCACCTCCAAGAGACCCAGTACTTC. The encoded protein is CASSKARLGQHLQETQYF.

The chain is built from TRBV29-1 and TRBJ2-3; TRBD2 agrees at 9 bases. This CDR3 region has 15 residues. V gave up 7 bases and J gave up 3 bases; unmatched junction bases: 11. Per the germline V gene, CDR1 is SQVTM and CDR2 is ANQGSEA. The CDR3 coding sequence is TGCAGCGCCAACGGGGCGGGAGGGCAAACAGATACGCAGTATTTT. Protein sequence: CSANGAGGQTDTQYF.

The rearrangement joins TRBV6-2 or TRBV6-3 to TRBJ1-5, with D possibly TRBD1 on 5 matching bases. The CDR3 runs 14 residues. V shed 5 bases and J shed 4 bases, with 12 bases lying between them. Germline V gives CDR1 MNHEY, CDR2 SVGEGT. As DNA, the CDR3 is TGTGCCAGCAGTAACCGGGACGGAAATCAGCCCCAGCATTTT. This gives the protein CASSNRDGNQPQHF.

The table lists this clonotype with many counts. CDR3 in DNA: TGTGCCAGCAGACTAGCGGGGGCCCACAATGAGCAGTTCTTC. It encodes CASRLAGAHNEQFF. The chain joins TRBV28 to TRBJ2-1, with 11 bases matching TRBD2. Trimming at V came to 6 bases and at J to 5 bases, leaving 3 bases not matched to a gene. There are 14 residues in the CDR3. Germline values: CDR1 MDHEN, CDR2 SYDVKM.

This clonotype came up a few times. The chain is built from TRBV28 and TRBJ2-5; D uncertain. Germline V lookup: CDR1 MDHEN, CDR2 SYDVKM. V gave up 6 bases and J gave up 5 bases, with 10 bases separating them. The CDR3 runs to 12 residues. Here the CDR3 DNA reads TGTGCCAGCAGCTTTCTTGGGGAGACCCAGTACTTC. Amino acid sequence: CASSFLGETQYF. The full variable domain, completed using reference TRBV28 and TRBJ2-5, is DVKVTQSSRYLVKRTGEKVFLECVQDMDHENMFWYRQDPGLGLRLIYFSYDVKMKEKGDIPEGYSVSREKKERFSLILESASTNQTSMYLCASSFLGETQYFGPGTRLLVL.

This clonotype was observed at least ten times. The rearrangement joins TRBV19 to TRBJ2-2, with D hard to call. Trimming took off 8 bases at V and 2 bases at J, with 9 bases between the two ends. CDR1 is LNHDA and CDR2 is SQIVND in the germline V gene (reference sequence). This CDR3 contains 13 residues. CDR3 region: CASAGLNTGELFF. The CDR3 DNA follows: TGTGCCAGTGCCGGGCTTAACACCGGGGAGCTGTTTTTT.

The rearrangement uses TRBV6-5 and TRBJ1-6, with D possibly TRBD1 on 6 matching bases. Trimming removed 0 bases from V and 12 bases from J, with 18 bases in between. This CDR3 is built from 16 residues. CDR1 is MNHEY, CDR2 SVGAGI, per germline. The DNA of the CDR3 is TGTGCCAGCAGTTACTCGGAGGTCGGTGTAGGGGGACCCCTCCACTTT. It translates to CASSYSEVGVGGPLHF.

J is TRBJ2-2 and V is TRBV5-1; 13 positions agree with TRBD2. The CDR3 consists of 17 residues. V was clipped by 1 base and J by 7 bases; unmatched bases: 7. CDR1 and CDR2 from the germline V gene are SGHRS and YFSETQ. The CDR3 is CASSLKGTSGVSGELFF. CDR3 DNA: TGCGCCAGCAGCTTGAAAGGGACTAGCGGGGTGAGCGGGGAGCTGTTTTTT.

The V call is TRBV6-6, the J call TRBJ2-2, with 11 bases lining up with TRBD2. Germline V gene lookup returns CDR1 MNHNY and CDR2 SVGAGI (reference sequence). The CDR3 sequence is 18 residues long. J lost 4 bases, V lost 4 bases, and 11 bases had no gene match. The CDR3 coding sequence is TGTGCCAGCAGTTGGGGGGGAAGGCTAGCGGGAGGCACCGGGGAGCTGTTTTTT. It codes for CASSWGGRLAGGTGELFF.

This clonotype was seen a few times. V gene TRBV7-9 combines with J gene TRBJ2-7; 11 bases are a match to TRBD2. The junction had 7 bases not matched to a gene; V was cut back by 4 bases and J by 2 bases. This CDR3 is built from 16 residues. Germline V lookup: CDR1 SEHNR, CDR2 FQNEAQ (reference sequence). The CDR3 sequence: CASSSQGLADTYEQYF. The CDR3 DNA reads TGTGCCAGCAGCTCACAGGGACTAGCGGATACCTACGAGCAGTACTTC.

This clonotype was detected a few times. The chain combines TRBV5-1 with TRBJ2-1; D tentatively fits TRBD1 or TRBD2 (5 bases each). In germline, CDR1 is SGHRS, CDR2 YFSETQ. V was trimmed by 0 bases and J by 4 bases, leaving 8 bases between them. CDR3 length: 14 amino acids. The CDR3 protein is CASSLAREYNEQFF. In DNA form, the CDR3 reads TGCGCCAGCAGCTTGGCCAGGGAGTACAATGAGCAGTTCTTC.

The chain carries TRBV7-2 and TRBJ2-7, with 9 positions matching TRBD2. Germline V gene data show CDR1 as SGHTA and CDR2 as FQGNSA. The CDR3 extends over 15 amino acids. V was pared by 5 bases and J by 2 bases, with 7 bases of the junction left unmatched. The CDR3 DNA is TGTGCCAGCAGCACCAAGGCTAGCGGGGCCTACGAGCAGTACTTC. Residues: CASSTKASGAYEQYF.

In this sample, this clonotype turned up many times. V is TRBV20-1 and J is TRBJ1-1; D remains ambiguous. Germline loops: CDR1 DFQATT, CDR2 SNEGSKA (reference sequence). V was clipped by 3 bases and J by 3 bases, with 14 bases between them. The CDR3 has 14 residues. The CDR3 DNA sequence: TGCAGTGCTAGGAGGGCGGAACTCTACACTGAAGCTTTCTTT. Protein sequence: CSARRAELYTEAFF.

This clonotype was found many times. The rearrangement uses TRBV10-1 and TRBJ2-1; the match to TRBD2 covers 10 bases. The J segment lost 5 bases and the V segment lost 6 bases, leaving 7 bases of the junction unmatched. This CDR3 is built from 15 residues. Germline V lookup: CDR1 WNHNN, CDR2 SYGVQD (reference sequence). CDR3 residues: CASSESGGAHNEQFF. CDR3 coding DNA: TGCGCCAGCAGCGAGAGCGGGGGGGCCCACAATGAGCAGTTCTTC.

The chain is built from TRBV5-1 and TRBJ2-1; D may match TRBD1 or TRBD2 (5 bases each). Germline loops: CDR1 SGHRS, CDR2 YFSETQ. The CDR3 loop spans 13 amino acids. Trimming removed 3 bases from V and 12 bases from J, with 16 bases in between. For the CDR3, the DNA is TGCGCCAGCAGCTCGGGACCGACCCGGGTGCAGTTCTTC. This translates into CASSSGPTRVQFF.

This clonotype was seen at least ten times. V and J are TRBV19 and TRBJ2-1, with D possibly being TRBD2 (5 bases). This CDR3 has 17 amino acids. Germline-derived CDR1 and CDR2 are LNHDA and SQIVND (reference sequence). The germline V and J ends were trimmed by 3 bases and 0 bases, with 15 bases remaining between them. CDR3 in DNA: TGTGCCAGTAGTATCTCGGGAATTCCCAGCTCCTACAATGAGCAGTTCTTC. It codes for CASSISGIPSSYNEQFF.

V is TRBV12-3 or TRBV12-4 and J is TRBJ2-5; D remains unclear. This CDR3 has 12 residues. V gave up 3 bases and J gave up 5 bases, with 7 bases separating them. Written as DNA, the CDR3 is TGTGCCAGCAGTTTTTGGTCGGAGACCCAGTACTTC. Its translation: CASSFWSETQYF.

This clonotype is categorized as medium-sized. The chain combines TRBV24-1 with TRBJ2-2; D unresolved. The germline CDR1 and CDR2 sequences are KGHDR and SFDVKD. The CDR3 has 17 amino acids. The V end lost 2 bases, the J end lost 6 bases, and 18 bases lay between the germline ends. The CDR3 region is CATSDSGGDRPAGELFF. Here the CDR3 DNA reads TGTGCCACCAGTGATTCGGGCGGAGACCGACCCGCCGGGGAGCTGTTTTTT.

This clonotype was seen many times. The chain has TRBV29-1 and TRBJ1-1; D uncertain. Trimming left V 4 bases short and J 0 bases short, with 3 bases between. Germline V gives CDR1 SQVTM, CDR2 ANQGSEA. This CDR3 region has 11 residues. CDR3 protein: CSVALNTEAFF. In nucleotides, the CDR3 is TGCAGCGTTGCCCTGAACACTGAAGCTTTCTTT.

This chain links TRBV5-1 with TRBJ2-5, with D perhaps TRBD2 (5 bases). The CDR3 loop spans 14 amino acids. Trimming shortened V by 2 bases and J by 4 bases, and 12 bases separated the two germline ends. Germline CDR1 SGHRS, CDR2 YFSETQ. CDR3 sequence: CASSLDTGSETQYF. Written as DNA, the CDR3 is TGCGCCAGCAGCTTAGACACGGGATCAGAGACCCAGTACTTC.

The rearrangement links TRBV29-1 to TRBJ1-1; D uncertain. Germline lookup yields CDR1 SQVTM and CDR2 ANQGSEA. This CDR3 has 13 amino acids. Trimming cost V 6 bases and J 2 bases, with 13 bases left between them. Here the CDR3 reads CSVGGSQNTEAFF. CDR3 coding DNA: TGCAGCGTGGGAGGTTCTCAAAACACTGAAGCTTTCTTT.

This clonotype was observed many times. The chain recombines TRBV4-3 with TRBJ1-1; 10 nucleotides match TRBD1. Germline CDR1 reads LGHNA; CDR2 reads YSLEER. The V segment lost 5 bases and the J segment 7 bases; nucleotides outside the gene matches: 16. This CDR3 is 17 amino acids long. CDR3 protein: CASSTHPAGQGSDEAFF. DNA for the CDR3: TGCGCCAGCAGCACCCACCCCGCGGGACAGGGGAGTGATGAAGCTTTCTTT.

The J gene is TRBJ2-7, the V gene TRBV3-1; 7 bases agree with TRBD2. The CDR3 has 15 residues. The V gene end was trimmed by 1 base and the J gene end by 2 bases; junction bases not matched to a gene: 5. CDR1 and CDR2 (germline): LGHDT, YNNKEL (reference sequence). The CDR3 here is CASSQAMSGAYEQYF. CDR3 coding DNA: TGTGCCAGCAGCCAAGCGATGAGCGGGGCCTACGAGCAGTACTTC.